These 29 T cell receptor beta chains originate from one sample sequenced in a study of shared clonotypes between healthy human individuals. Profiling relied on immunoSEQ multiplex PCR, and the TCRdb table lists in-frame clones only, not all of them. The sample consists of more than 1.2 million clones, roughly 98.5% of them appearing once. Sequenced material: naive CD4+ T cells sorted from blood. The subset: CD45RA+ positively selected. The source of these receptors is a man in his thirties or forties in good health.

On this clone itself: Other DNA sequences of this sample code for an identical CDR3. The chain is built from TRBV20-1 and TRBJ2-7; no clear D. The germline CDR1 and CDR2 sequences are DFQATT and SNEGSKA (reference sequence). This CDR3 comprises 11 residues. V gave up 0 bases and J gave up 2 bases, with 2 bases separating them. The CDR3 region has the DNA TGCAGTGCTAGAGACCCCTACGAGCAGTACTTC. Amino acid sequence: CSARDPYEQYF.

The rearrangement links TRBV6-5 to TRBJ2-2; D uncertain. Trimming stripped 2 bases from V and 5 bases from J, with 6 bases between. The CDR3 sequence is 13 residues long. Germline V gene sequence: CDR1 MNHEY, CDR2 SVGAGI. CDR3 protein: CASSYDRTGELFF. DNA of the CDR3: TGTGCCAGCAGTTACGATCGTACCGGGGAGCTGTTTTTT.

This chain uses TRBV25-1 with TRBJ2-3; D gene uncertain. V shed 6 bases and J shed 8 bases, with 9 bases lying between them. Looked up from germline, CDR1 is MGHDK and CDR2 is SYGVNS. There are 11 residues in the CDR3. CDR3: CASSALLTQYF. For the CDR3, the DNA is TGTGCCAGCAGCGCCCTTCTTACGCAGTATTTT.

Remarks on this clone: One end of the junction does not line up with germline, which may come from a read error. The genes are TRBV28 and TRBJ2-3, with D maybe TRBD1 (5 bases). The length of the CDR3 is 13 residues. Per germline, CDR1 MDHEN and CDR2 SYDVKM. Written as DNA, the CDR3 is TGTGCCAGCAGTTTAGACAGCCTTATCGCCGTTACTTTT. Protein: CASSLDSLIAVTF. The variable domain in full, completed from reference TRBV28 and TRBJ2-3, reads DVKVTQSSRYLVKRTGEKVFLECVQDMDHENMFWYRQDPGLGLRLIYFSYDVKMKEKGDIPEGYSVSREKKERFSLILESASTNQTSMYLCASSLDSLIAVTFGPGTRLTVL.

A few counts support this clone. Additional DNA sequences in this sample encode the identical CDR3. This chain connects TRBV7-9 to TRBJ1-3; D is ambiguous. Trimming pared 1 base from V and 3 bases from J, leaving 1 base between. Germline-derived CDR1 and CDR2 are SEHNR and FQNEAQ (reference sequence). The CDR3 runs to 12 residues. CDR3 coding DNA: TGTGCCAGCAGCTTAGTTGGAAACACCATATATTTT. It translates to CASSLVGNTIYF.

This chain joins TRBV28 and TRBJ1-1; 9 bases are a match to TRBD1. The CDR3 covers 14 residues. V trimming: 5 bases; J trimming: 3 bases; junction bases outside the gene matches: 4. The germline gives CDR1 MDHEN, CDR2 SYDVKM. The CDR3 DNA follows: TGTGCCAGCAGTCCGGGGACAGGGCACACTGAAGCTTTCTTT. It codes for CASSPGTGHTEAFF.

This chain uses TRBV5-1 with TRBJ2-5, with 9 nucleotides matching TRBD1. Germline values: CDR1 SGHRS, CDR2 YFSETQ. This CDR3 is 18 amino acids long. J was trimmed by 5 bases and V by 6 bases; bases with no gene match: 20. CDR3 in amino acids: CASTAGTGFFQEAETQYF. The CDR3 DNA is TGCGCCAGCACCGCCGGGACAGGGTTTTTTCAAGAAGCCGAGACCCAGTACTTC.

This clone was counted once. The chain uses TRBV7-6 and TRBJ2-2; tentative D call: TRBD1 (5 bases). Germline V lookup: CDR1 SGHVS, CDR2 FNYEAQ. Trimming took 3 bases from V and 0 from J, leaving 11 bases between them. The CDR3 length is 16 residues. DNA of the CDR3: TGTGCCAGCAGCTTCATGGACATCGCGAACACCGGGGAGCTGTTTTTT. It codes for CASSFMDIANTGELFF.

The CDR3 spells CASSLGTGDTEAFF. For the CDR3, the DNA is TGTGCCAGCAGCTTAGGGACAGGGGACACTGAAGCTTTCTTT. The chain recombines TRBV7-9 with TRBJ1-1; 9 nucleotides agree with TRBD1. V shed 1 base and J 3 bases; nucleotides not matched to a gene: 0. The CDR3 runs 14 residues. From germline, CDR1 is SEHNR and CDR2 FQNEAQ (reference sequence).

The chain combines TRBV2 with TRBJ2-3; D remains ambiguous. Germline values: CDR1 SNHLY, CDR2 FYNNEI. V was clipped by 4 bases and J by 2 bases, with 7 bases between them. The CDR3 covers 13 residues. The CDR3 reads CASSGEVTDTQYF. CDR3 nucleotides: TGTGCCAGCAGTGGAGAGGTCACAGATACGCAGTATTTT. Drawing the rest from reference TRBV2 and TRBJ2-3, the complete variable domain is EPEVTQTPSHQVTQMGQEVILRCVPISNHLYFYWYRQILGQKVEFLVSFYNNEISEKSEIFDDQFSVERPDGSNFTLKIRSTKLEDSAMYFCASSGEVTDTQYFGPGTRLTVL.

The gene calls are TRBV18 and TRBJ1-1; D might be TRBD1 (5 bases). The CDR3 has 15 amino acids. Germline V lookup: CDR1 KGHSH, CDR2 LQKENI. The germline V and J ends were trimmed by 0 bases and 2 bases, with 10 bases remaining between them. The CDR3 DNA sequence: TGTGCCAGCTCACCACCGTACAGGCAAAACACTGAAGCTTTCTTT. Translated: CASSPPYRQNTEAFF.

The V and J genes are TRBV5-1 and TRBJ2-5; possible D gene TRBD1, 5 bases. Deletions cut 4 bases from V and 2 bases from J, with 9 bases between. This CDR3 region has 13 residues. CDR1 is SGHRS and CDR2 is YFSETQ in the germline V gene. The CDR3 DNA reads TGCGCCAGCAGCATCAGGGTACAAGAGACCCAGTACTTC. The encoded protein is CASSIRVQETQYF.

The chain joins TRBV7-2 to TRBJ2-5; 8 bases are a match to TRBD2. Germline trimming cut 4 bases from V and 3 bases from J; bases unmatched to any gene: 7. CDR1 and CDR2 (germline): SGHTA, FQGNSA. CDR3 length: 15 amino acids. In nucleotides, the CDR3 is TGTGCCAGCAGCTCCACGGAGCGGGAGAAAGAGACCCAGTACTTC. Protein product: CASSSTEREKETQYF.

J is TRBJ1-1 and V is TRBV6-5, with D perhaps matching TRBD1 (5 bases). Germline-derived CDR1 and CDR2 are MNHEY and SVGAGI. Trimming cost V 6 bases and J 0 bases, with 8 bases left between them. This CDR3 has 13 amino acids. CDR3 region: CASRETVNTEAFF. CDR3 nucleotides: TGTGCCAGCAGGGAGACAGTGAACACTGAAGCTTTCTTT.

This sequence joins TRBV10-3 and TRBJ1-5, with 9 nucleotides matching TRBD1. CDR1 is ENHRY and CDR2 is SYGVKD in the germline V gene. Trimming at V came to 10 bases and at J to 6 bases, leaving 13 bases not matched to a gene. The CDR3 spans 15 residues. This CDR3 is CATNTRGQGTQPQHF. For the CDR3, the DNA is TGTGCCACCAACACGAGAGGACAGGGGACTCAGCCCCAGCATTTT.

The CDR3 reads CASSPWEGSSGELFF. The CDR3 bases are TGTGCCAGCAGTCCCTGGGAGGGGAGTTCCGGGGAGCTGTTTTTT. V and J are TRBV6-6 and TRBJ2-2, with TRBD2 identical over 7 bases. The CDR3 loop spans 15 amino acids. V lost 5 bases to trimming and J lost 6 bases; unmatched junction nucleotides: 9. Germline-derived CDR1 and CDR2 are MNHNY and SVGAGI (reference sequence).

The V call is TRBV5-4, the J call TRBJ2-7; the D gene is possibly TRBD1 (6 bases). The CDR3 sequence is 13 residues long. Germline V gene lookup returns CDR1 SGHNT and CDR2 YYREEE (reference sequence). The ends were cut back, 1 base at V and 4 bases at J, with 9 bases in the middle. This CDR3 reads CASSLFRGYEQYF. CDR3 nucleotides: TGTGCCAGCAGCTTGTTTAGGGGGTACGAGCAGTACTTC.

On this clone: This sample also contains other DNA sequences that code for the same CDR3. The chain has TRBV19 and TRBJ2-3; possible D gene TRBD2, 5 bases. V was cut by 4 bases and J by 3 bases, with 5 bases left in between. The CDR3 extends over 12 amino acids. CDR1 and CDR2 (germline): LNHDA, SQIVND (reference sequence). The CDR3 nucleotides are TGTGCCAGTAGTAGGAGGACAGATACGCAGTATTTT. Its translation is CASSRRTDTQYF.

V gene TRBV18 combines with J gene TRBJ2-5; 7 bases align to TRBD1. CDR1 is KGHSH and CDR2 is LQKENI in the germline V gene. Germline trimming cut 4 bases from V and 2 bases from J; bases unmatched to any gene: 7. The CDR3 is made up of 15 amino acids. The DNA for the CDR3 is TGTGCCAGCTCACGCTGGACAGGAAGACAAGAGACCCAGTACTTC. Its translation: CASSRWTGRQETQYF.

This clone was picked up a small number of times. V is TRBV6-5 and J is TRBJ2-7; D uncertain. In germline, CDR1 is MNHEY, CDR2 SVGAGI. This CDR3 region has 14 residues. V gave up 6 bases and J gave up 0 bases, with 12 bases separating them. The CDR3, as DNA: TGTGCCAGCAGCCGCGTGTTCAACTCCTACGAGCAGTACTTC. Amino acids: CASSRVFNSYEQYF.

The table lists this clone with a count of one. This chain links TRBV7-2 with TRBJ2-3, with TRBD1 matching 7 bases. The CDR3 runs to 14 residues. Germline loops: CDR1 SGHTA, CDR2 FQGNSA. V lost 6 bases, J lost 0 bases, and 3 bases stayed unmatched. CDR3 DNA: TGTGCCAGCAGGGGGACAGCTAGCACAGATACGCAGTATTTT. It encodes CASRGTASTDTQYF. Full variable domain (outside the CDR3, taken from reference TRBV7-2 and TRBJ2-3): GAGVSQSPSNKVTEKGKDVELRCDPISGHTALYWYRQSLGQGLEFLIYFQGNSAPDKSGLPSDRFSAERTGGSVSTLTIQRTQQEDSAVYLCASRGTASTDTQYFGPGTRLTVL.

The chain combines TRBV5-1 with TRBJ2-7; 7 nucleotides agree with TRBD1. Trimming cost V 5 bases and J 0 bases; bases outside gene matches: 5. Germline V gives CDR1 SGHRS, CDR2 YFSETQ. This CDR3 has 14 residues. The CDR3 loop is CASRHRQGSYEQYF. The CDR3 DNA reads as TGCGCCAGCAGACATCGACAGGGCTCCTACGAGCAGTACTTC.

J is TRBJ1-2 and V is TRBV27; the match to TRBD1 covers 7 bases. V lost 4 bases and J lost 2; bases outside the gene matches: 1. The CDR3 sequence is 13 residues long. Germline V gene sequence: CDR1 MNHEY, CDR2 SMNVEV (reference sequence). This chain's CDR3 is CASSWGQNYGYTF. The CDR3 DNA follows: TGTGCCAGCAGTTGGGGACAGAACTATGGCTACACCTTC.

This sequence joins TRBV7-2 and TRBJ2-7, with D unresolved. Trimming shortened V by 2 bases and J by 2 bases, and 10 bases separated the two germline ends. The germline V gene encodes CDR1 SGHTA and CDR2 FQGNSA. CDR3 length equals 14 residues. The CDR3: CASSLRLSPYEQYF. The CDR3 nucleotides read TGTGCCAGCAGCTTAAGACTTTCCCCCTACGAGCAGTACTTC.

The rearrangement links TRBV6-1 to TRBJ2-1; D unclear. The length of the CDR3 is 14 residues. The V gene lost 4 bases and the J gene lost 6 bases, with 13 bases spanning the gap. Per germline, CDR1 MNHNS and CDR2 SASEGT. CDR3 protein: CASSAGGSVNEQFF. For the CDR3, the DNA is TGTGCCAGCAGTGCGGGTGGATCCGTCAATGAGCAGTTCTTC.

V usage is TRBV10-1 and J usage is TRBJ2-2, with TRBD1 identical over 7 bases. V gave up 4 bases and J gave up 1 base; unmatched junction bases: 3. CDR3 length: 15 residues. Germline V lookup: CDR1 WNHNN, CDR2 SYGVQD (reference sequence). CDR3 loop: CASSGGTENTGELFF. DNA for the CDR3: TGCGCCAGCAGTGGTGGGACAGAGAACACCGGGGAGCTGTTTTTT.

The V call is TRBV6-5, the J call TRBJ1-1; maybe TRBD1 (5 bases). Trimming took off 6 bases at V and 3 bases at J, with 17 bases between the two ends. Germline loops: CDR1 MNHEY, CDR2 SVGAGI. This CDR3 is 15 amino acids long. The CDR3 DNA is TGTGCCAGCAGCCCGGTGGGGGGTGAGGACACTGAAGCTTTCTTT. This sequence encodes CASSPVGGEDTEAFF.

The chain is built from TRBV4-3 and TRBJ2-4; TRBD1 agrees at 7 bases. The CDR3 sequence is 16 residues long. The germline V gene encodes CDR1 LGHNA and CDR2 YSLEER. Trimming cost V 4 bases and J 1 base; bases outside gene matches: 7. Here the CDR3 reads CASSRDRAPAKNIQYF. The CDR3 nucleotides are TGCGCCAGCAGCCGAGACAGGGCACCGGCCAAAAACATTCAGTACTTC.

The rearrangement uses TRBV7-2 and TRBJ2-4; D is perhaps TRBD1 (5 bases). Trimming took off 7 bases at V and 5 bases at J, with 18 bases between the two ends. Per the germline V gene, CDR1 is SGHTA and CDR2 is FQGNSA. The CDR3 is made up of 15 amino acids. The CDR3 region has the DNA TGTGCCAGCACCCAGGGCAGTTCGCTCCAAAACATTCAGTACTTC. Its protein is CASTQGSSLQNIQYF.